This entry lists 29 T cell receptor beta chains sequenced from one sample in a study of control samples from healthy donors and cancer patients. Profiled with immunoSEQ multiplex PCR; TCRdb holds only in-frame clones, not every one. The data contain about 100,000 clones, more than 75% of them singletons. Sequencing was carried out using blood. These receptors originate from a woman in her forties or fifties in good health.

V is TRBV5-1 and J is TRBJ2-5, with TRBD2 identical over 8 bases. From germline, CDR1 is SGHRS and CDR2 YFSETQ. V lost 6 bases to trimming and J lost 1 base; unmatched junction nucleotides: 11. CDR3 length: 16 residues. CDR3 bases: TGCGCCAGCAATCGGTTCGCGGGGGGAGGCCAAGAGACCCAGTACTTC. This translates into CASNRFAGGGQETQYF.

This clone has a single count. This chain connects TRBV7-2 to TRBJ1-1; the D gene is possibly TRBD1 (5 bases). CDR1 is SGHTA and CDR2 is FQGNSA in the germline V gene. Trimming shortened V by 4 bases and J by 2 bases, and 20 bases separated the two germline ends. This CDR3 region has 17 residues. The CDR3 spells CASSSGRMTDNNTEAFF. CDR3 in DNA: TGTGCCAGCAGCTCCGGGCGGATGACAGATAACAACACTGAAGCTTTCTTT. The whole variable domain, remainder taken from reference TRBV7-2 and TRBJ1-1, is GAGVSQSPSNKVTEKGKDVELRCDPISGHTALYWYRQSLGQGLEFLIYFQGNSAPDKSGLPSDRFSAERTGGSVSTLTIQRTQQEDSAVYLCASSSGRMTDNNTEAFFGQGTRLTVV.

This chain uses TRBV6-7 with TRBJ1-2; D ambiguous. TRBV6-7 is annotated as an ORF whose role is uncertain. CDR3 size: 18 residues. The V end lost 6 bases, the J end lost 1 base, and 24 bases lay between the germline ends. The CDR3 protein is CASSLTRQSLRINYGYTF. The CDR3 DNA is TGTGCCAGCAGCTTAACCCGCCAGAGCCTAAGAATTAACTATGGCTACACCTTC.

This clone was observed a handful of times. The J gene is TRBJ2-7, the V gene TRBV7-2; D may be TRBD2 (6 bases). CDR1 SGHTA and CDR2 FQGNSA come from the germline V gene. Trimming pared 1 base from V and 3 bases from J, leaving 7 bases between. The length of the CDR3 is 13 residues. CDR3 region: CASSLGRDYEQYV. As DNA, the CDR3 is TGTGCCAGCAGCTTAGGGCGGGACTACGAGCAGTACGTC.

The chain employs TRBV7-2 and TRBJ1-5; a possible D gene is TRBD1 (5 bases). In germline, CDR1 is SGHTA, CDR2 FQGNSA. The CDR3 sequence is 13 residues long. V lost 5 bases and J 5 bases, leaving 10 bases between the germline ends. The CDR3 region is CASSLRADQPQHF. The CDR3 DNA reads TGTGCCAGCAGCCTCAGGGCCGATCAGCCCCAGCATTTT.

This chain uses TRBV7-3 with TRBJ2-2; 10 nucleotides align to TRBD2. From germline, CDR1 is SGHTA and CDR2 FQGTGA. J gave up 6 bases and V 6 bases, and 10 bases lay outside the gene matches. CDR3 size: 16 residues. CDR3 loop: CASRLGGLAGAGELFF. In DNA, the CDR3 is TGTGCCAGCAGATTAGGAGGGCTAGCGGGAGCCGGGGAGCTGTTTTTT.

The chain combines TRBV7-8 with TRBJ2-7, with 8 bases fitting TRBD2. Germline lookup yields CDR1 SGHVS and CDR2 FQNEAQ. This CDR3 comprises 14 residues. V shed 2 bases, J shed 5 bases, and the junction held 5 bases outside the gene matches. CDR3 loop: CASSLSGGLNEQYV. For the CDR3, the DNA is TGTGCCAGCAGCTTATCGGGGGGGCTGAACGAGCAGTACGTC.

The chain uses TRBV5-5 and TRBJ2-5, with 9 bases identical to TRBD2. The ends lost 2 bases at V and 4 bases at J; junction bases unmatched: 6. This CDR3 region has 15 residues. CDR1 and CDR2 from the germline V gene are SGHKS and YYEKEE (reference sequence). The CDR3 sequence is CASSFGGGAPETQYF. The DNA of the CDR3 is TGTGCCAGCAGCTTTGGCGGGGGGGCCCCAGAGACCCAGTACTTC.

The chain carries TRBV28 and TRBJ1-1, with 7 nucleotides matching TRBD1. CDR1 and CDR2 from the germline V gene are MDHEN and SYDVKM. This CDR3 is built from 15 residues. The J segment lost 11 bases and the V segment lost 6 bases, leaving 18 bases of the junction unmatched. As DNA, the CDR3 is TGTGCCAGCAGACCTGATGGGACAGCGACTCGGGGGGCTTTCTTT. This translates into CASRPDGTATRGAFF.

CDR3 loop: CASSDRNRYSNQPQHF. The CDR3 DNA follows: TGCGCCAGCAGTGACCGCAACAGGTATAGCAATCAGCCCCAGCATTTT. The rearrangement uses TRBV10-2 and TRBJ1-5; TRBD1 is a possible D gene (5 bases). CDR1 is WSHSY, CDR2 SAAADI, per germline. Trimming cost V 3 bases and J 0 bases, with 12 bases left between them. CDR3 length: 16 amino acids.

The CDR3, as DNA: TGTGCCAGTAGTATGAGGGTGGGACAGAGCTCCTACGAGCAGTACTTC. It translates to CASSMRVGQSSYEQYF. The chain uses TRBV19 and TRBJ2-7; TRBD1 matches at 7 bases. Trimming cost V 3 bases and J 0 bases; bases outside gene matches: 8. The CDR3 consists of 16 residues. CDR1 and CDR2 from the germline V gene are LNHDA and SQIVND (reference sequence).

This clone was counted a single time. V and J are TRBV7-2 and TRBJ2-3; unclear D gene. CDR3 length: 12 residues. The ends were cut back, 0 bases at V and 8 bases at J, with 6 bases in the middle. In germline, CDR1 is SGHTA, CDR2 FQGNSA. The CDR3: CASSLAIGTQYF. CDR3 in DNA: TGTGCCAGCAGCTTAGCCATAGGTACGCAGTATTTT.

The CDR3 is CASSFGSGGPYEQYF. CDR3 nucleotide sequence: TGTGCCAGCAGCTTTGGAAGCGGGGGGCCCTACGAGCAGTACTTC. V gene TRBV11-3 combines with J gene TRBJ2-7, with TRBD2 matching 9 bases. The germline V gene has CDR1 SGHNT and CDR2 YENEEA. The CDR3 has 15 residues. V gave up 3 bases and J gave up 2 bases; unmatched junction bases: 5. Looking up the rest from reference TRBV11-3 and TRBJ2-7 gives the full variable domain: EAGVVQSPRYKIIEKKQPVAFWCNPISGHNTLYWYLQNLGQGPELLIRYENEEAVDDSQLPKDRFSAERLKGVDSTLKIQPAELGDSAVYLCASSFGSGGPYEQYFGPGTRLTVT.

This rearrangement joins TRBV6-4 to TRBJ1-2; maybe TRBD1 (5 bases). From germline, CDR1 is MRHNA and CDR2 SNTAGT. CDR3 length: 15 residues. V gave up 7 bases and J gave up 9 bases, with 24 bases separating them. CDR3 sequence (DNA): TGTGCCAGCATGCGACAGAGGGAAAGCCCTGGGAGCTACACCTTC. Protein sequence: CASMRQRESPGSYTF.

This sequence joins TRBV19 and TRBJ2-7; TRBD1 is a possible D gene (5 bases). V was pared by 0 bases and J by 6 bases, with 12 bases between. This CDR3 is built from 14 residues. Germline V lookup: CDR1 LNHDA, CDR2 SQIVND (reference sequence). DNA of the CDR3: TGTGCCAGTAGTATAGATTACAGACAGTCCGAGCAGTACTTC. This sequence encodes CASSIDYRQSEQYF. Drawing the rest from reference TRBV19 and TRBJ2-7, the complete variable domain is DGGITQSPKYLFRKEGQNVTLSCEQNLNHDAMYWYRQDPGQGLRLIYYSQIVNDFQKGDIAEGYSVSREKKESFPLTVTSAQKNPTAFYLCASSIDYRQSEQYFGPGTRLTVT.

This chain joins TRBV18 and TRBJ1-3; D call uncertain. Germline V gene data show CDR1 as KGHSH and CDR2 as LQKENI. The germline V and J ends were trimmed by 6 bases and 6 bases, with 12 bases remaining between them. This CDR3 has 13 amino acids. CDR3 sequence: CASSYGGENTIYF. As DNA, the CDR3 is TGTGCCAGCTCGTATGGTGGGGAAAACACCATATATTTT.

This clone was detected once. The chain employs TRBV9 and TRBJ2-3, with 7 bases identical to TRBD2. The CDR3 runs 15 residues. Germline CDR1 reads SGDLS; CDR2 reads YYNGEE. V lost 2 bases and J lost 5; bases outside the gene matches: 8. The CDR3 DNA sequence: TGTGCCAGCAGCGTTCGAGAGGGAGGGAGAGATACGCAGTATTTT. Residues: CASSVREGGRDTQYF.

The CDR3 DNA reads as TGTGCCAGCAGCCGCCAGGGGAACACTGAAGCTTTCTTT. Translated: CASSRQGNTEAFF. This chain uses TRBV11-3 with TRBJ1-1; TRBD1 is a possible D gene (5 bases). Trimming pared 5 bases from V and 1 base from J, leaving 8 bases between. The CDR3 sequence is 13 residues long. Per germline, CDR1 SGHNT and CDR2 YENEEA. Complete variable domain (other parts from reference TRBV11-3 and TRBJ1-1): EAGVVQSPRYKIIEKKQPVAFWCNPISGHNTLYWYLQNLGQGPELLIRYENEEAVDDSQLPKDRFSAERLKGVDSTLKIQPAELGDSAVYLCASSRQGNTEAFFGQGTRLTVV.

V usage is TRBV30 and J usage is TRBJ1-2; D is ambiguous. The V end lost 0 bases, the J end lost 14 bases, and 13 bases lay between the germline ends. Germline assignment: CDR1 GTSNPN and CDR2 SVGIG (reference sequence). The CDR3 runs 11 residues. DNA of the CDR3: TGTGCCTGGAGTGTATCTTCCGCGGCGACCTTC. Its protein product is CAWSVSSAATF. The full variable domain, with the rest looked up from reference TRBV30 and TRBJ1-2, is SQTIHQWPATLVQPVGSPLSLECTVEGTSNPNLYWYRQAAGRGLQLLFYSVGIGQISSEVPQNLSASRPQDRQFILSSKKLLLSDSGFYLCAWSVSSAATFGSGTRLTVV.

The chain is built from TRBV16 and TRBJ1-2; D ambiguous. The CDR3 is 17 amino acids. Germline V gene sequence: CDR1 KGHSY, CDR2 FQNENV. V lost 4 bases to trimming and J lost 4 bases, with 22 bases between them. CDR3 residues: CASSPGVGIRVGYGYTF. Here the CDR3 DNA reads TGTGCCAGCAGCCCCGGGGTCGGGATCCGCGTCGGCTATGGCTACACCTTC.

This clone was observed a few times. This chain joins TRBV9 and TRBJ1-3; the D is unclear. This CDR3 region has 14 residues. With 6 bases removed from V and 3 bases from J, the gap between germline ends came to 13 bases. Germline lookup yields CDR1 SGDLS and CDR2 YYNGEE. CDR3 in amino acids: CASTSPTGGNTIYF. The CDR3 coding sequence is TGTGCCAGCACTTCCCCGACGGGTGGAAACACCATATATTTT.

The CDR3 region has the DNA TGTGCCAGCAGCCCGGACGGTCTCGGGTACGAGCAGTACTTC. Residues: CASSPDGLGYEQYF. This chain links TRBV7-9 with TRBJ2-7; D gene uncertain. Germline CDR1 is SEHNR and CDR2 is FQNEAQ (reference sequence). The CDR3 contains 14 residues. Trimming shortened V by 5 bases and J by 4 bases, and 15 bases separated the two germline ends. The entire variable domain, with the rest obtained from reference TRBV7-9 and TRBJ2-7, is as follows: DTGVSQNPRHKITKRGQNVTFRCDPISEHNRLYWYRQTLGQGPEFLTYFQNEAQLEKSRLLSDRFSAERPKGSFSTLEIQRTEQGDSAMYLCASSPDGLGYEQYFGPGTRLTVT.

The chain has TRBV7-9 and TRBJ1-2; D is unclear. The CDR3 totals 14 residues. The V gene lost 0 bases and the J gene lost 4 bases, with 9 bases spanning the gap. Looked up from germline, CDR1 is SEHNR and CDR2 is FQNEAQ (reference sequence). DNA of the CDR3: TGTGCCAGCAGCTTAGCGAGCCAGTTCTATGGCTACACCTTC. This gives the protein CASSLASQFYGYTF.

The chain is built from TRBV6-5 and TRBJ2-1; TRBD2 is a possible D gene (6 bases). CDR3 length: 14 amino acids. Trimming left V 0 bases short and J 7 bases short, with 10 bases between. In germline, CDR1 is MNHEY, CDR2 SVGAGI. Here the CDR3 DNA reads TGTGCCAGCAGTTACTCGCGGACTAATAATGAGCAGTTCTTC. Its translation: CASSYSRTNNEQFF.

This rearrangement joins TRBV7-2 to TRBJ2-2; weak D call: TRBD1 (7 bases). Germline V gene data show CDR1 as SGHTA and CDR2 as FQGNSA. The V and J ends lost 6 bases and 1 base respectively, with 9 bases between them. The CDR3 runs 14 residues. As DNA, the CDR3 is TGTGCCAGCAGTCAGGGGGGGAACACCGGGGAGCTGTTTTTT. Protein sequence: CASSQGGNTGELFF.

The chain uses TRBV7-7 and TRBJ2-5; 11 bases line up with TRBD2. Trimming at V came to 5 bases and at J to 4 bases, leaving 9 bases not matched to a gene. Germline V lookup: CDR1 SSHAT, CDR2 FNYEAQ (reference sequence). The CDR3 covers 16 residues. CDR3 DNA sequence: TGTGCCAGCAGCACTAAACTAGCGGGAGTGGGAGAGACCCAGTACTTC. Its translation is CASSTKLAGVGETQYF.

The gene calls are TRBV27 and TRBJ2-7, with 8 positions matching TRBD2. The CDR3 is 15 residues long. Losses at the gene ends were 2 bases for V and 2 bases for J; bases not matched to a gene: 5. Germline loops: CDR1 MNHEY, CDR2 SMNVEV (reference sequence). This chain's CDR3 is CASSLGRGGAYEQYF. CDR3 DNA: TGTGCCAGCAGTTTAGGTCGGGGGGGCGCCTACGAGCAGTACTTC.

This clone is medium-sized (0.01 to 0.1%). The genes are TRBV2 and TRBJ1-1; D not certain. Trimming stripped 1 base from V and 0 bases from J, with 6 bases between. Germline V CDR1 and CDR2: SNHLY, FYNNEI. The CDR3 length is 14 residues. The CDR3 DNA sequence: TGTGCCAGCAGTGAAGGACGGGTGAACACTGAAGCTTTCTTT. Protein sequence: CASSEGRVNTEAFF.

The chain has TRBV12-3 or TRBV12-4 and TRBJ1-2; perhaps TRBD1 as D (5 bases). This CDR3 spans 13 amino acids. V lost 7 bases, J lost 4 bases, and 13 bases lay in between. The CDR3 is CASTLGLRYGYTF. The CDR3 DNA is TGTGCCAGCACCCTGGGACTGCGCTATGGCTACACCTTC.